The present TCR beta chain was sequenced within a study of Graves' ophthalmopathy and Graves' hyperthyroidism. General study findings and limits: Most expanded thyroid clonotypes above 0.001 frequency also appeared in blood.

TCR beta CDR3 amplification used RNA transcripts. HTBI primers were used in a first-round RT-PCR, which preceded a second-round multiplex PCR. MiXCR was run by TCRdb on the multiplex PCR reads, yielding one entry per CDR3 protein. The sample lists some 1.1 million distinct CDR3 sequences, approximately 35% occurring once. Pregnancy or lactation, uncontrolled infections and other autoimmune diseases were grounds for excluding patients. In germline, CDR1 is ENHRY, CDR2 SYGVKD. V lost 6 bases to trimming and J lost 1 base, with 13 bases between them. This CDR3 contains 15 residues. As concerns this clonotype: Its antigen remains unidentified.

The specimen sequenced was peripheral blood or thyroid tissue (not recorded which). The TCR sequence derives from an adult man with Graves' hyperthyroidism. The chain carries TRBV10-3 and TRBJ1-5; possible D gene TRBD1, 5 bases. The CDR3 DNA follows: TGTGCCATCAGGTCGGGGGGTAAGAGCAATCAGCCCCAGCATTTT. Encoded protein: CAIRSGGKSNQPQHF.